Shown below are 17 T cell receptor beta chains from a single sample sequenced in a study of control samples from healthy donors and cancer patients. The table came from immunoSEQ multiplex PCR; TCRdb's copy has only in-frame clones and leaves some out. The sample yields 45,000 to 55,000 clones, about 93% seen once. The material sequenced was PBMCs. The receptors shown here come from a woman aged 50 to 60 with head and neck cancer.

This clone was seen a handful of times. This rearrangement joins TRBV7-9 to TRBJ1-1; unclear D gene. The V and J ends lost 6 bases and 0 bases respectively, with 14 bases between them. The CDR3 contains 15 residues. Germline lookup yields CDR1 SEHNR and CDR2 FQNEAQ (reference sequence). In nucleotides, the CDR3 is TGTGCCAGCAGTCCTAGCCACCTAATGAACACTGAAGCTTTCTTT. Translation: CASSPSHLMNTEAFF.

The CDR3 DNA is TGTGCCAGCAGTGAACTCACAGGGATAAATTCACCCCTCCACTTT. This sequence encodes CASSELTGINSPLHF. J is TRBJ1-6 and V is TRBV6-1, with a tentative D call TRBD1 (6 bases). The CDR3 has 15 residues. V lost 2 bases to trimming and J lost 7 bases, with 12 bases between them. Per the germline V gene, CDR1 is MNHNS and CDR2 is SASEGT.

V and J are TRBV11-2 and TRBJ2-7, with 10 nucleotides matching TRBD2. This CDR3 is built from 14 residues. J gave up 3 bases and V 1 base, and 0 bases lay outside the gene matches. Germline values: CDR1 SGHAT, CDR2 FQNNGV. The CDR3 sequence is CASSLGLAGYEQYF. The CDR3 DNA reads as TGTGCCAGCAGCTTAGGACTAGCGGGCTACGAGCAGTACTTC.

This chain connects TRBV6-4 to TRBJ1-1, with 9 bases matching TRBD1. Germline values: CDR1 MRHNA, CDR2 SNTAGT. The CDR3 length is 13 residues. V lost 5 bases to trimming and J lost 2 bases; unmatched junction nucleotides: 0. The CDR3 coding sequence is TGTGCCAGCAGTACAGGGGGCAACACTGAAGCTTTCTTT. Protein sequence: CASSTGGNTEAFF.

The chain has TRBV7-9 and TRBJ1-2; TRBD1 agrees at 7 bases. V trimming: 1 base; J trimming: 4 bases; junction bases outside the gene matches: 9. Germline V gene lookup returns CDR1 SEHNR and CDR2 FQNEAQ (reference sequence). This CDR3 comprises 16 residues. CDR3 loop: CASSLGRAGGVYGYTF. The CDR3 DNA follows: TGTGCCAGCAGCTTAGGAAGGGCAGGGGGGGTCTATGGCTACACCTTC.

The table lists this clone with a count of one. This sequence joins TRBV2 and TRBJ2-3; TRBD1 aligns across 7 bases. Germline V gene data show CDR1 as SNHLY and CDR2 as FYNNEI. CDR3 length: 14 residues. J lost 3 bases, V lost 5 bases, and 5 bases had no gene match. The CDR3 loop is CASSPGGETDTQYF. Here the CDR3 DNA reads TGTGCCAGCAGTCCAGGGGGTGAGACAGATACGCAGTATTTT.

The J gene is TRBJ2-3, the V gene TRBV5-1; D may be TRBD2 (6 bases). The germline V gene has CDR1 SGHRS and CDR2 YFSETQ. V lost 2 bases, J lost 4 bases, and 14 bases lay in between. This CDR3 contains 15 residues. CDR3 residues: CASSFGTSFSDTQYF. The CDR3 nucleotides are TGCGCCAGCAGCTTTGGGACTTCGTTCTCAGATACGCAGTATTTT.

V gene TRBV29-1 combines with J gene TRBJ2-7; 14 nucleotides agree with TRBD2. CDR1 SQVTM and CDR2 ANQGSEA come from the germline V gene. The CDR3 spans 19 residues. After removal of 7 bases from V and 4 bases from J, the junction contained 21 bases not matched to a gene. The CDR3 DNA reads TGCAGCGCCCGATCGGGGGGACTAGCGGGAGATAAATTCGGATACGAGCAGTACTTC. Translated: CSARSGGLAGDKFGYEQYF.

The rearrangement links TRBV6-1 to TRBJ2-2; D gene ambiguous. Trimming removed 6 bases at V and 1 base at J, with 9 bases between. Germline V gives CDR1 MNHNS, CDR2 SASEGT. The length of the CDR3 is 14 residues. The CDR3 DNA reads TGTGCCAGCAGGCCCGGGCAGAACACCGGGGAGCTGTTTTTT. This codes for CASRPGQNTGELFF.

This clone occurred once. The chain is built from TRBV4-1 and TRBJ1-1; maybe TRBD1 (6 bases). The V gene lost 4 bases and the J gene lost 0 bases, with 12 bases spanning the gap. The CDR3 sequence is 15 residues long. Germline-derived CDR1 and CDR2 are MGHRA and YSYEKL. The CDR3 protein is CASSRPGQLNTEAFF. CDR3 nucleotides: TGCGCCAGCAGCCGCCCGGGACAATTGAACACTGAAGCTTTCTTT.

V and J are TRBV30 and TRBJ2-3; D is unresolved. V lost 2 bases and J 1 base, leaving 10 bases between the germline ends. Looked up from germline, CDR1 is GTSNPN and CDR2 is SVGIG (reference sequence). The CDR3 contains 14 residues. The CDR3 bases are TGTGCCTGGAGTCCCCGACGGGGCACAGATACGCAGTATTTT. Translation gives CAWSPRRGTDTQYF.

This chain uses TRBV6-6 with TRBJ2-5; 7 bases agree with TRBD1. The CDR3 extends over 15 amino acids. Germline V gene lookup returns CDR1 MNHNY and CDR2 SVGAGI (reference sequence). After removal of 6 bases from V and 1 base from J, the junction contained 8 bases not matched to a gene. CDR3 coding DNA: TGTGCCAGCAGGCGGACAGGAGCCGGCCAAGAGACCCAGTACTTC. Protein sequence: CASRRTGAGQETQYF.

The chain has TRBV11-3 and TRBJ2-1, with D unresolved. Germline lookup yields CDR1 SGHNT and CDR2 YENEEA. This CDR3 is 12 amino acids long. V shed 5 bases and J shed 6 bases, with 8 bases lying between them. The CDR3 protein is CASSDPSNEQFF. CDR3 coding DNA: TGTGCCAGCAGCGACCCTAGCAATGAGCAGTTCTTC.

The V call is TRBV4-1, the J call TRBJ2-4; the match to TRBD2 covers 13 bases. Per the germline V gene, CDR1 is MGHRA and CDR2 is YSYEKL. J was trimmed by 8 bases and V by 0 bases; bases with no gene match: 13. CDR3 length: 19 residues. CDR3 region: CASSQERLGTSGIGDIQYF. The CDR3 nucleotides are TGCGCCAGCAGCCAAGAACGGCTCGGGACTAGCGGGATTGGGGACATTCAGTACTTC.

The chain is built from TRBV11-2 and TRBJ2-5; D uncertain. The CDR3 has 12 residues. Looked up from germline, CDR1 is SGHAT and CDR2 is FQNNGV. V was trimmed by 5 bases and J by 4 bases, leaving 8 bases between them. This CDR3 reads CASSPLRETQYF. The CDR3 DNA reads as TGTGCCAGCAGCCCCCTGCGAGAGACCCAGTACTTC.

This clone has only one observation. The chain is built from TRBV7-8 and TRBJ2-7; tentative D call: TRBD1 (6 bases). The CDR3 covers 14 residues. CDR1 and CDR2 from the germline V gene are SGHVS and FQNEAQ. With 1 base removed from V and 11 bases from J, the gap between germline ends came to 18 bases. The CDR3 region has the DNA TGTGCCAGCAGCTTAGAAGGGGGATCGGGGCGGGAGTACTTC. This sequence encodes CASSLEGGSGREYF.

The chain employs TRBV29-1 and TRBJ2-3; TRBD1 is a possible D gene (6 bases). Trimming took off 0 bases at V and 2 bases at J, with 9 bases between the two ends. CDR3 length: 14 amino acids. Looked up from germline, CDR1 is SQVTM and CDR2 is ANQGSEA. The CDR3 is CSVEDRGDTDTQYF. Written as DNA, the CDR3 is TGCAGCGTTGAAGACAGGGGTGACACAGATACGCAGTATTTT.